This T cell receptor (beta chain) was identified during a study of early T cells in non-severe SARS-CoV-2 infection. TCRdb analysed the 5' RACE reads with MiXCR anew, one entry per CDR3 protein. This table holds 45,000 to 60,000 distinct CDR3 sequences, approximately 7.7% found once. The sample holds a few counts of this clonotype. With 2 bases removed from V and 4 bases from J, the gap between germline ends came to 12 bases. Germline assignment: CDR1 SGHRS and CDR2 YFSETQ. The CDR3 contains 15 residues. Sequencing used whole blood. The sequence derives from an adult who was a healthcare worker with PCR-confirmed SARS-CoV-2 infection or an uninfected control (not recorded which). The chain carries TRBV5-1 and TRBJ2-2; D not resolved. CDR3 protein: CASSFNQHSTGELFF. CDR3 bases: TGCGCCAGCAGCTTCAACCAACACTCCACCGGGGAGCTGTTTTTT.